This T cell receptor (beta chain) was sequenced for a study of radiotherapy plus CTLA-4 blockade in lung cancer. About the study: Objective response was observed in more than 15% of patients, and disease control in just over 30%.

About this clone itself: Its specificity is not known.

Focal radiation was given together with CTLA-4 blockade (ipilimumab) to patients with chemo-refractory metastatic non-small-cell lung cancer. Overall study results and limits: An expansion of tumor-derived TCR clones occurred in blood after radiotherapy plus ipilimumab. Together with interferon-beta, which increased in serum after radiation, early dynamic changes in blood T cell clones were reportedly the best predictors of response.

The CDR3 has 17 residues. The germline gives CDR1 KGHSH, CDR2 LQKENI. Trimming shortened V by 3 bases and J by 0 bases, and 15 bases separated the two germline ends. The assay was immunoSEQ multiplex PCR, and TCRdb's table has in-frame clones only and misses some. The sample lists some 64,000 clones, approximately 77% seen once, with less than 5.5% in the top ten. The clonotype comes from a human donor with non-small cell lung cancer who had a complete response to radiotherapy plus ipilimumab. The V and J genes are TRBV18 and TRBJ1-3; tentative D call: TRBD1 (5 bases). The material sequenced was peripheral blood, taken from a patient treated with radiotherapy plus ipilimumab. CDR3 nucleotide sequence: TGTGCCAGCTCACCGCCCGGGACTTCCTACTCTGGAAACACCATATATTTT. This codes for CASSPPGTSYSGNTIYF. Full variable domain (remainder filled in from reference TRBV18 and TRBJ1-3): NAGVMQNPRHLVRRRGQEARLRCSPMKGHSHVYWYRQLPEEGLKFMVYLQKENIIDESGMPKERFSAEFPKEGPSILRIQQVVRGDSAAYFCASSPPGTSYSGNTIYFGEGSWLTVV.